This T cell receptor (beta chain) was found in a study of T cell responses to AZD1222 COVID-19 vaccine. Findings of the study overall: White British people made up most donors, females outnumbered males, and clonal diversity was possibly underestimated.

The germline CDR1 and CDR2 sequences are SEHNR and FQNEAQ (reference sequence). The CDR3 totals 17 residues. V dropped 1 base and J dropped 2; count of bases not matched to a gene: 7. Sequenced by immunoSEQ multiplex PCR; TCRdb stores in-frame clones only, minus some. Of 90,000 to 95,000 clones detected, 70% to 90% appear once; the ten largest clones hold 15% to 20%. As to this clone: Its specificity is not known.

The sample here was peripheral blood, taken on day 0 of AZD1222 vaccination. The chain links TRBV7-9 to TRBJ2-2; 7 bases are a match to TRBD1. The clonotype originates from an adult in good health. The CDR3 reads CASSLEQGISNTGELFF. The CDR3 DNA sequence: TGTGCCAGCAGCTTAGAACAGGGGATTAGTAACACCGGGGAGCTGTTTTTT.